This T cell receptor beta chain emerged from a study of CD8 T cells in Susac syndrome. RNA, at about 0.45 to 1 ug, was reverse transcribed with random hexamers. TCRdb re-derived calls from the immunoSEQ multiplex PCR reads in MiXCR, one entry per CDR3 protein. Counted here are around 190,000 distinct CDR3 sequences, 95% occurring once; the ten biggest clones make up 0.095% to 0.12%. TCR beta from blood CD8+ and CD4+ T cells was sequenced. This CDR3 region has 14 residues. Germline V gene sequence: CDR1 DFQATT, CDR2 SNEGSKA (reference sequence). V was pared by 1 base and J by 1 base, with 8 bases between.

The source material was CD4+ T cells from PBMCs. The TCR originated in a human donor in good health. This rearrangement joins TRBV20-1 to TRBJ2-1; unclear D gene. The DNA for the CDR3 is TGCAGTGCTAGAGGCCATACGTCCTACAATGAGCAGTTCTTC. Its translation: CSARGHTSYNEQFF.